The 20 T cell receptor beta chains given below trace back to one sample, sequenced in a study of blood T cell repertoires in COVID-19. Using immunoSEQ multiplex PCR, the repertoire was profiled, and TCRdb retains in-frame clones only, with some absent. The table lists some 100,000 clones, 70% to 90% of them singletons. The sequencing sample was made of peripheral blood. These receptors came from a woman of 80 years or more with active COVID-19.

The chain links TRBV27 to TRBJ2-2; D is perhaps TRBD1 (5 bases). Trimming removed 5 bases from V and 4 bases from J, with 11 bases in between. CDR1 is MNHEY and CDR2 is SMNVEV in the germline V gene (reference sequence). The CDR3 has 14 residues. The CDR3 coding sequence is TGTGCCAGCAGTCCCTGGACACTCACCGGGGAGCTGTTTTTT. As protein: CASSPWTLTGELFF.

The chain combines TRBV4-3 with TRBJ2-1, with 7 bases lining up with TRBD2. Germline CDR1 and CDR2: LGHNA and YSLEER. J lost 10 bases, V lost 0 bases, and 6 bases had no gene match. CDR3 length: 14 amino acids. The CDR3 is CASSQDWEGDEQFF. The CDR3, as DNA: TGCGCCAGCAGCCAAGATTGGGAGGGTGACGAGCAGTTCTTC.

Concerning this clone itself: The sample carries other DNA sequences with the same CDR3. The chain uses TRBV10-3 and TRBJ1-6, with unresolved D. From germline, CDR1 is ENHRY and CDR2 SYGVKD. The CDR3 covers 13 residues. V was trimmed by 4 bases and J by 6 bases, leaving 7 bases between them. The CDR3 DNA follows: TGTGCCATCAGTGTGGCTGTTAATTCACCCCTCCACTTT. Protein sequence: CAISVAVNSPLHF.

CDR3 bases: TGTGCCAGCAGCGGAAACGGGCGGGACAGGGAAATACGAAGGTCCTACGAGCAGTACTTC. It yields the protein CASSGNGRDREIRRSYEQYF. The rearrangement links TRBV21-1 to TRBJ2-7; the table's D gene call, TRBD1, was not cross checked with the DNA. TRBV21-1 corresponds to a pseudogene. The CDR3 runs 20 residues.

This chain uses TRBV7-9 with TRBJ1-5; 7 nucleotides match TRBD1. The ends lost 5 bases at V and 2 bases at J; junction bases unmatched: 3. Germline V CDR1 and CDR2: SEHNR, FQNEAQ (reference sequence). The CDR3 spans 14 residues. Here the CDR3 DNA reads TGTGCCAGCAGCATAGGGACAGGCAATCAGCCCCAGCATTTT. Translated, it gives CASSIGTGNQPQHF.

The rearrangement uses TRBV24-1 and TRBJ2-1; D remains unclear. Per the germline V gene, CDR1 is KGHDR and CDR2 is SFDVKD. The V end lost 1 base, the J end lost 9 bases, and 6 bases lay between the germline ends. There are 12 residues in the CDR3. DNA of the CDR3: TGTGCCACCAGTGATTTTCTCGGTGAGCAGTTCTTC. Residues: CATSDFLGEQFF.

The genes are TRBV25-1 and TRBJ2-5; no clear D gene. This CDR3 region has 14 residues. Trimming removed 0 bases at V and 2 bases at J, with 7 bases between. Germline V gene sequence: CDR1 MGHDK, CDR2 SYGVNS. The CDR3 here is CASSEYDKQETQYF. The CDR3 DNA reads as TGTGCCAGCAGTGAATATGACAAGCAAGAGACCCAGTACTTC.

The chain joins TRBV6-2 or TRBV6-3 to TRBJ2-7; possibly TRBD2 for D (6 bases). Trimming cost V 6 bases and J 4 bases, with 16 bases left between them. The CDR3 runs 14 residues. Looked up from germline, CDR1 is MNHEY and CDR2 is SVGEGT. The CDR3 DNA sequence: TGTGCCAGCAGCAAACGACTAGTTGCGTACGAGCAGTACTTC. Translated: CASSKRLVAYEQYF.

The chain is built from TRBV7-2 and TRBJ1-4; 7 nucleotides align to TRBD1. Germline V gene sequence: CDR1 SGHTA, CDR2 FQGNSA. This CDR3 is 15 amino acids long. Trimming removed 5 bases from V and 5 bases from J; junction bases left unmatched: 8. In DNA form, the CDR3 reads TGTGCCAGCAGCCCATACAGGGGTAAAAATGAAAAACTGTTTTTT. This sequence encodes CASSPYRGKNEKLFF.

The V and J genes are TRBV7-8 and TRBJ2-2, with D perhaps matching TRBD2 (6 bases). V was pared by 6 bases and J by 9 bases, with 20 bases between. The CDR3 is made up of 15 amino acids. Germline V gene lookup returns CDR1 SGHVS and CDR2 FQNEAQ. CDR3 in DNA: TGTGCCAGCAGGTTCCGGCCCGGGGGTGACCGGGAGCTGTTTTTT. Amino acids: CASRFRPGGDRELFF.

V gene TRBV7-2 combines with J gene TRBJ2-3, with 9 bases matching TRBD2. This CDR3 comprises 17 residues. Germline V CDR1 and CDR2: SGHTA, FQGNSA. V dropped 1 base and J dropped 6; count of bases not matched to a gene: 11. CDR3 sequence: CASSLVWLAGKPDTQYF. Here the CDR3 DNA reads TGTGCCAGCAGCTTAGTTTGGCTAGCGGGAAAACCCGATACGCAGTATTTT.

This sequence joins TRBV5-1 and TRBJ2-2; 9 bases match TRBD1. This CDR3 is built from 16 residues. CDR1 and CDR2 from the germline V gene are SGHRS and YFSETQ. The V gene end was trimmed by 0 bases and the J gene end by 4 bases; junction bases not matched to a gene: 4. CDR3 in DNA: TGCGCCAGCAGCTTGGGGACAGGGGACTTCACCGGGGAGCTGTTTTTT. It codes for CASSLGTGDFTGELFF.

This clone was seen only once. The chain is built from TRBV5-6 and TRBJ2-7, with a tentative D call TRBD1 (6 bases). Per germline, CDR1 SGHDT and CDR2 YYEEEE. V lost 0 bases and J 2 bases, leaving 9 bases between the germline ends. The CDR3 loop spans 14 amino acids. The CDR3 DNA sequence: TGTGCCAGCAGCTTGGGAGGGGACACCTACGAGCAGTACTTC. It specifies CASSLGGDTYEQYF.

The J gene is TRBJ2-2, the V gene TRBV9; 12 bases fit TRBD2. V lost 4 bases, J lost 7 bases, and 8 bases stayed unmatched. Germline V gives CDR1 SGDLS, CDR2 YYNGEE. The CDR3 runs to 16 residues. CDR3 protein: CASSTRTSGTVGELFF. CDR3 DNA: TGTGCCAGCAGCACCCGGACTAGCGGGACGGTCGGGGAGCTGTTTTTT.

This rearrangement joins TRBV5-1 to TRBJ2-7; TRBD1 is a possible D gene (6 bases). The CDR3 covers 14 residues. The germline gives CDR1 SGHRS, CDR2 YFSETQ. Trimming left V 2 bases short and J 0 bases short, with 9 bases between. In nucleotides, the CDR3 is TGCGCCAGCAGCTTACAGGGAAGCTCCTACGAGCAGTACTTC. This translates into CASSLQGSSYEQYF.

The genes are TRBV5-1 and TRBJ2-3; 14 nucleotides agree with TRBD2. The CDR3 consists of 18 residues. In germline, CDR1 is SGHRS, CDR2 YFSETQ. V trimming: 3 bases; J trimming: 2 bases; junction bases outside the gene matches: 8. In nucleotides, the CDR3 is TGCGCCAGCAGCTCGATGACTAGCGGGAGGGTTCTCACAGATACGCAGTATTTT. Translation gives CASSSMTSGRVLTDTQYF.

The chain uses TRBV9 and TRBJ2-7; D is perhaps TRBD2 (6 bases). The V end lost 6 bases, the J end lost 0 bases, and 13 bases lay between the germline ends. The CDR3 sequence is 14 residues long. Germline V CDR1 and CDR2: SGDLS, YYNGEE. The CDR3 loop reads CASNPGLLSYEQYF. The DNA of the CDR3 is TGTGCCAGCAACCCGGGACTCCTCTCCTACGAGCAGTACTTC. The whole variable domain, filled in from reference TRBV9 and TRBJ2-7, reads DSGVTQTPKHLITATGQRVTLRCSPRSGDLSVYWYQQSLDQGLQFLIQYYNGEERAKGNILERFSAQQFPDLHSELNLSSLELGDSALYFCASNPGLLSYEQYFGPGTRLTVT.

CDR3 coding DNA: TGTGCCAGCAGCTTAGGTATCGATACGCAGTATTTT. It codes for CASSLGIDTQYF. The chain combines TRBV7-2 with TRBJ2-3; D unresolved. CDR1 and CDR2 (germline): SGHTA, FQGNSA. Trimming pared 1 base from V and 6 bases from J, leaving 5 bases between. CDR3 length: 12 amino acids.

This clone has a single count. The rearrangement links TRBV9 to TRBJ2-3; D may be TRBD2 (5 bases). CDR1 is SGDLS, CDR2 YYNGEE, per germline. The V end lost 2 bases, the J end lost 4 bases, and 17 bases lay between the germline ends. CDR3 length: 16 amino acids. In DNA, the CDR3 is TGTGCCAGCAGCGTCGCGGGTGGGAGAGGTGCAGATACGCAGTATTTT. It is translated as CASSVAGGRGADTQYF.

This CDR3 is CASSFFRGDTQYF. The DNA of the CDR3 is TGTGCCAGCAGCTTCTTTAGGGGAGATACGCAGTATTTT. This rearrangement joins TRBV13 to TRBJ2-3, with D maybe TRBD1 (5 bases). V was trimmed by 3 bases and J by 5 bases, leaving 9 bases between them. The CDR3 sequence is 13 residues long. Germline CDR1 and CDR2: PRHDT and FYEKMQ (reference sequence). The entire variable domain, with the rest obtained from reference TRBV13 and TRBJ2-3, is as follows: AAGVIQSPRHLIKEKRETATLKCYPIPRHDTVYWYQQGPGQDPQFLISFYEKMQSDKGSIPDRFSAQQFSDYHSELNMSSLELGDSALYFCASSFFRGDTQYFGPGTRLTVL.